What follows are 30 T cell receptor beta chains derived from one specimen sequenced in a study of blood T cell repertoires in COVID-19 (TCRdb year 2020). Receptor amplification or capture employed the immunoSEQ multiplex PCR assay. The clones in this table, taken by TCRdb from immuneACCESS, are in-frame only. Not every clone is retained; where verified, under half of the shortfall comes from an unresolved V gene, and the cause of the rest is unknown. The sample table holds roughly 250,000 clones, of which roughly nine tenths were seen once. The top ten clones comprise about 1.2% of the sample. The sequenced sample consisted of PBMCs or T cells enriched from blood (not recorded which). The receptors shown here come from a human donor in a cohort exposed to, infected with or recovered from COVID-19 (not recorded which). The donor label of this sample is uncertain.

This rearrangement joins TRBV6-6 to TRBJ2-6; no definite D call. The CDR3 is 15 residues long. V lost 4 bases and J 1 base, leaving 8 bases between the germline ends. CDR1 MNHNY and CDR2 SVGAGI come from the germline V gene (reference sequence). The CDR3 DNA reads TGTGCCAGCAGTTCCCCGTTATCTGGGGCCAACGTCCTGACTTTC. Amino acids: CASSSPLSGANVLTF.

The rearrangement uses TRBV7-6 and TRBJ2-5; D gene uncertain. CDR3 length: 11 amino acids. Germline CDR1 and CDR2: SGHVS and FNYEAQ. The germline V and J ends were trimmed by 3 bases and 3 bases, with 2 bases remaining between them. The CDR3 is CASSFKETQYF. DNA of the CDR3: TGTGCCAGCAGCTTTAAAGAGACCCAGTACTTC. Variable domain in full (rest from reference TRBV7-6 and TRBJ2-5): GAGVSQSPRYKVTKRGQDVALRCDPISGHVSLYWYRQALGQGPEFLTYFNYEAQQDKSGLPNDRFSAERPEGSISTLTIQRTEQRDSAMYRCASSFKETQYFGPGTRLLVL.

This sequence joins TRBV7-2 and TRBJ2-2; tentative D call: TRBD2 (5 bases). The length of the CDR3 is 13 residues. Trimming shortened V by 6 bases and J by 5 bases, and 10 bases separated the two germline ends. Germline lookup yields CDR1 SGHTA and CDR2 FQGNSA. The CDR3 loop reads CASRPRGTGELFF. The CDR3 region has the DNA TGTGCCAGCAGACCGCGAGGGACCGGGGAGCTGTTTTTT.

The chain links TRBV7-2 to TRBJ1-2; 7 nucleotides agree with TRBD1. V gave up 2 bases and J gave up 4 bases; unmatched junction bases: 10. CDR1 is SGHTA, CDR2 FQGNSA, per germline. This CDR3 comprises 16 residues. The CDR3, as DNA: TGTGCCAGCAGCTTATCCCCCGGGACAGACTTCTATGGCTACACCTTC. Its protein product is CASSLSPGTDFYGYTF.

The V gene is TRBV7-6, the J gene TRBJ2-2; 10 bases line up with TRBD1. This CDR3 is 15 amino acids long. The J segment lost 4 bases and the V segment lost 8 bases, leaving 7 bases of the junction unmatched. The germline CDR1 and CDR2 sequences are SGHVS and FNYEAQ. CDR3 nucleotide sequence: TGTGCCAGCCTCCCCGGGACAGGGGCCACCGGGGAGCTGTTTTTT. This translates into CASLPGTGATGELFF.

The gene calls are TRBV7-7 and TRBJ2-3, with 8 bases matching TRBD2. CDR1 and CDR2 (germline): SSHAT, FNYEAQ (reference sequence). V was clipped by 2 bases and J by 4 bases; unmatched bases: 5. This CDR3 has 15 amino acids. Written as DNA, the CDR3 is TGTGCCAGCAGCTTAAACGCGGGGGGTGCAGATACGCAGTATTTT. It translates to CASSLNAGGADTQYF.

The chain joins TRBV6-2 or TRBV6-3 to TRBJ2-7; maybe TRBD1 (5 bases). Germline V CDR1 and CDR2: MNHEY, SVGEGT. This CDR3 has 14 residues. V lost 6 bases and J lost 1, with 13 bases in between. The CDR3 region is CASSTWGYSYEQYF. The CDR3 bases are TGTGCCAGCAGCACCTGGGGCTATTCCTACGAGCAGTACTTC.

This clone has only a few counts. The J gene is TRBJ1-2, the V gene TRBV2, with D perhaps matching TRBD1 (6 bases). The CDR3 is 13 amino acids. In germline, CDR1 is SNHLY, CDR2 FYNNEI. Between the trimmed V and J ends, which lost 7 bases and 12 bases, there was a span of 21 bases. CDR3 coding DNA: TGTGCCAGCATTAAGAATTCGGGGGGCTATCACACCTTC. This translates into CASIKNSGGYHTF.

This chain connects TRBV10-1 to TRBJ1-6, with a weak D call TRBD1 (6 bases). Per the germline V gene, CDR1 is WNHNN and CDR2 is SYGVQD (reference sequence). V was pared by 6 bases and J by 9 bases, with 15 bases between. This CDR3 has 14 residues. CDR3 coding DNA: TGCGCCAGCAGAGCAGCAGGGGAACGTTCACCCCTCCACTTT. Translated, it gives CASRAAGERSPLHF.

V and J are TRBV7-3 and TRBJ1-2, with 11 positions matching TRBD1. V was clipped by 5 bases and J by 8 bases; unmatched bases: 4. CDR1 is SGHTA, CDR2 FQGTGA, per germline. The length of the CDR3 is 13 residues. CDR3 sequence (DNA): TGTGCCAGCAGCCCGGGACAGGGGGAAGGCTACACCTTC. It specifies CASSPGQGEGYTF.

This chain connects TRBV9 to TRBJ1-1; TRBD1 matches at 8 bases. With V trimmed by 1 base and J by 3 bases, 2 bases remained unmatched. CDR1 SGDLS and CDR2 YYNGEE come from the germline V gene. The CDR3 covers 14 residues. CDR3 residues: CASSVQGADTEAFF. The CDR3 bases are TGTGCCAGCAGCGTACAGGGGGCCGACACTGAAGCTTTCTTT.

In its sample, this clone was seen many times. Additional DNA sequences in this sample encode the identical CDR3. The chain carries TRBV4-3 and TRBJ2-7; 7 nucleotides agree with TRBD2. CDR3 length: 14 amino acids. V dropped 1 base and J dropped 4; count of bases not matched to a gene: 4. Germline V gene data show CDR1 as LGHNA and CDR2 as YSLEER. This CDR3 is CASSQGLAEYEQYF. The CDR3 region has the DNA TGCGCCAGCAGCCAAGGGCTAGCGGAATACGAGCAGTACTTC.

V gene TRBV4-2 combines with J gene TRBJ1-1; D is unclear. CDR1 and CDR2 from the germline V gene are LGHNA and YNFKEQ. The CDR3 consists of 13 residues. Deletions cut 9 bases from V and 4 bases from J, with 15 bases between. The CDR3 region has the DNA TGTGCCAGTAGACCGGGTGTGGGCACTGAAGCTTTCTTT. Amino acids: CASRPGVGTEAFF.

The chain joins TRBV18 to TRBJ1-5, with D unclear. Germline CDR1 KGHSH, CDR2 LQKENI. V was shortened by 6 bases and J by 1 base, with 4 bases between the two germline ends. This CDR3 has 12 amino acids. CDR3 coding DNA: TGTGCCAGCTCTCTCAGCAATCAGCCCCAGCATTTT. The encoded protein is CASSLSNQPQHF.

This clone turned up a few times. The chain links TRBV5-5 to TRBJ1-4, with 9 nucleotides matching TRBD1. The junction had 12 bases not matched to a gene; V was cut back by 3 bases and J by 3 bases. This CDR3 region has 18 residues. The germline gives CDR1 SGHKS, CDR2 YYEKEE (reference sequence). The CDR3 region is CASSSTWDRAQANEKLFF. The CDR3 DNA reads as TGTGCCAGCAGCTCGACGTGGGACAGGGCGCAAGCTAATGAAAAACTGTTTTTT.

This sequence joins TRBV19 and TRBJ2-7; 9 nucleotides line up with TRBD2. This CDR3 is 15 amino acids long. Germline assignment: CDR1 LNHDA and CDR2 SQIVND (reference sequence). With V trimmed by 3 bases and J by 4 bases, 7 bases remained unmatched. CDR3 protein: CASSISSTSGYEQYF. CDR3 nucleotide sequence: TGTGCCAGTAGTATTTCGTCGACTAGCGGATACGAGCAGTACTTC.

The chain links TRBV4-3 to TRBJ2-1, with D maybe TRBD1 (5 bases). The CDR3 totals 15 residues. Trimming removed 0 bases at V and 8 bases at J, with 14 bases between. Per germline, CDR1 LGHNA and CDR2 YSLEER. The CDR3 DNA reads as TGCGCCAGCAGCCAAGATCGCAAGGGGATCTATGAGCAGTTCTTC. Translated, it gives CASSQDRKGIYEQFF.

The rearrangement links TRBV18 to TRBJ2-7; 8 bases match TRBD1. From germline, CDR1 is KGHSH and CDR2 LQKENI. The CDR3 is 15 amino acids. V dropped 0 bases and J dropped 0; count of bases not matched to a gene: 1. The CDR3 DNA reads TGTGCCAGCTCACCACCGGGACAGGTCTCCTACGAGCAGTACTTC. Protein sequence: CASSPPGQVSYEQYF.

The CDR3 DNA follows: TGTGCCAGCAGCCGGGGGACAGAGGGCGAAGCTTTCTTT. The encoded protein is CASSRGTEGEAFF. This sequence joins TRBV14 and TRBJ1-1; 7 bases line up with TRBD1. The trim removed 4 bases at V and 8 bases at J, leaving 7 bases unmatched. The CDR3 length is 13 residues. Germline V gives CDR1 SGHDN, CDR2 FVKESK.

The rearrangement uses TRBV7-7 and TRBJ2-5, with D possibly being TRBD1 (6 bases). CDR1 SSHAT and CDR2 FNYEAQ come from the germline V gene (reference sequence). V lost 2 bases to trimming and J lost 0 bases, with 10 bases between them. This CDR3 has 15 residues. CDR3 nucleotide sequence: TGTGCCAGCAGCTTATCAACAGGGTACCAAGAGACCCAGTACTTC. The encoded protein is CASSLSTGYQETQYF.

About this clone: The sample contains more than one DNA sequence encoding this CDR3. The CDR3 loop is CAWSVRGNQPQHF. Written as DNA, the CDR3 is TGTGCCTGGAGTGTACGGGGTAATCAGCCCCAGCATTTT. This chain joins TRBV30 and TRBJ1-5; no reliable D call. The V gene lost 0 bases and the J gene lost 4 bases, with 7 bases spanning the gap. CDR3 length: 13 amino acids. The germline V gene encodes CDR1 GTSNPN and CDR2 SVGIG (reference sequence).

This clone was counted a single time. The genes are TRBV3-1 (or the pseudogene TRBV3-2) and TRBJ1-2, with D unclear. This CDR3 comprises 15 residues. Trimming pared 0 bases from V and 3 bases from J, leaving 11 bases between. The germline CDR1 and CDR2 sequences are LGHDT and YNNKEL (reference sequence). The CDR3 nucleotides are TGTGCCAGCAGCCAAGATAGCGGGGTGCACTATGGCTACACCTTC. Protein product: CASSQDSGVHYGYTF.

The rearrangement joins TRBV30 to TRBJ2-7; the D gene is possibly TRBD2 (6 bases). CDR3 length equals 13 residues. Trimming stripped 2 bases from V and 2 bases from J, with 10 bases between. Looked up from germline, CDR1 is GTSNPN and CDR2 is SVGIG (reference sequence). The CDR3 DNA reads TGTGCCTGGAGTCTCGGGGGACCCTACGAGCAGTACTTC. It yields the protein CAWSLGGPYEQYF.

The rearrangement joins TRBV4-2 to TRBJ2-5; 8 bases fit TRBD2. The CDR3 runs 19 residues. V lost 0 bases, J lost 3 bases, and 15 bases stayed unmatched. Germline values: CDR1 LGHNA, CDR2 YNFKEQ. CDR3 coding DNA: TGTGCCAGCAGCCAAGAATGGAAGGTGAGCGGGGGCGTTGAAGAGACCCAGTACTTC. Encoded protein: CASSQEWKVSGGVEETQYF.

V usage is TRBV27 and J usage is TRBJ2-6; 10 bases agree with TRBD1. V was pared by 1 base and J by 2 bases, with 14 bases of the junction left unmatched. Germline loops: CDR1 MNHEY, CDR2 SMNVEV (reference sequence). The CDR3 has 21 residues. Here the CDR3 DNA reads TGTGCCAGCAGTTTATACGTGGCCCCGCGACAGGGGGCGGCTGGGGCCAACGTCCTGACTTTC. It yields the protein CASSLYVAPRQGAAGANVLTF.

The chain recombines TRBV5-1 with TRBJ2-5; 8 bases fit TRBD1. From germline, CDR1 is SGHRS and CDR2 YFSETQ. This CDR3 contains 16 residues. Trimming cost V 3 bases and J 5 bases; bases outside gene matches: 12. The CDR3 nucleotides read TGCGCCAGCAGCTCCATCAAGCAGGGGGCTTCGGAGACCCAGTACTTC. Its protein product is CASSSIKQGASETQYF.

This chain joins TRBV30 and TRBJ2-1, with D unresolved. The CDR3 has 14 residues. The V gene's germline CDR1 is GTSNPN and CDR2 SVGIG (reference sequence). V was pared by 3 bases and J by 9 bases, with 18 bases between. CDR3 protein: CAWRPAQRVSEQFF. CDR3 in DNA: TGTGCCTGGAGGCCGGCGCAACGGGTCAGTGAGCAGTTCTTC.

CDR3 amino acids: CASSPPGQTYGYTF. DNA of the CDR3: TGTGCCAGCAGCCCTCCCGGACAGACCTATGGCTACACCTTC. This sequence joins TRBV11-2 and TRBJ1-2, with a weak D call TRBD1 (6 bases). CDR1 is SGHAT, CDR2 FQNNGV, per germline. The CDR3 runs 14 residues. Trimming shortened V by 5 bases and J by 4 bases, and 14 bases separated the two germline ends.

This clone was detected once. The chain recombines TRBV29-1 with TRBJ1-2; TRBD1 agrees at 7 bases. Germline-derived CDR1 and CDR2 are SQVTM and ANQGSEA. The CDR3 covers 11 residues. The trim removed 5 bases at V and 8 bases at J, leaving 5 bases unmatched. CDR3 in DNA: TGCAGCGTTCCGACAGGGTTCGGCTACACCTTC. The encoded protein is CSVPTGFGYTF.

This chain links TRBV2 with TRBJ2-7, with D possibly being TRBD1 (6 bases). The CDR3 spans 16 residues. Trimming removed 8 bases at V and 0 bases at J, with 20 bases between. Germline CDR1 reads SNHLY; CDR2 reads FYNNEI. This CDR3 is CASADPGATSSYEQYF. CDR3 in DNA: TGTGCCAGCGCCGATCCAGGGGCCACCAGCTCCTACGAGCAGTACTTC.